This T cell receptor (beta chain) emerged from a study of PD-1 blockade in classical Hodgkin lymphoma. Overall study findings and caveats: Anyone who began nivolumab under 1 year after ASCT was excluded.

Details on this clone: Antigen unknown.

Trimming removed 5 bases at V and 10 bases at J, with 15 bases between. Germline CDR1 reads LNHDA; CDR2 reads SQIVND (reference sequence). There are 13 residues in the CDR3. Measured with immunoSEQ multiplex PCR; TCRdb has only the in-frame clones, and not every one. The data hold 20,000 to 30,000 clones, with approximately 81% observed a single time. All patients relapsed after autologous stem cell transplantation, and brentuximab vedotin exposure varied. Here the sequenced sample was peripheral blood mononuclear cells (PBMCs), taken before the second cycle of nivolumab. V and J are TRBV19 and TRBJ1-5; a weak D match, TRBD1 (5 bases). The source is a human donor with classical Hodgkin lymphoma. CDR3 region: CASSHAGGDPQHF. The CDR3 coding sequence is TGTGCCAGTAGTCACGCAGGAGGGGATCCCCAGCATTTT.